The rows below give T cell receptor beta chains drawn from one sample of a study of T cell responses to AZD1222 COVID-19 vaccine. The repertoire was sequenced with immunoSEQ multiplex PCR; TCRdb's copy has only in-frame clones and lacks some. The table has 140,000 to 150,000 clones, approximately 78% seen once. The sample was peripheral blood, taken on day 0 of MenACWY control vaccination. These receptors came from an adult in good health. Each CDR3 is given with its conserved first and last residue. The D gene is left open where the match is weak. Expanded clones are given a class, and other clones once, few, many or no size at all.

DNA: TGCGCCAGCAGCCCAGGGACCGATAGCTCCTATAATTCACCCCTCCACTTT; CDR3: CASSPGTDSSYNSPLHF; J: TRBJ1-6; V: TRBV5-1; size: .; D: .
DNA: TGTGCCAGCAGCGGAAGGACTAGCGGGGCACTCTACAATGAGCAGTTCTTC; CDR3: CASSGRTSGALYNEQFF; J: TRBJ2-1; V: TRBV9; size: .; D: TRBD2
DNA: TGTGCCAGCAGCTTTCAGAAACAGCCCCAGCATTTT; CDR3: CASSFQKQPQHF; J: TRBJ1-5; V: TRBV7-9; size: .; D: .
DNA: TGTGCCAGCAGCCCACGACCCGGACAGGGGGTCGGGACCCAGTACTTC; CDR3: CASSPRPGQGVGTQYF; J: TRBJ2-5; V: TRBV7-9; size: few; D: TRBD1
DNA: TGTGCCAGCACAGCGCTAAGCGGGGTAAGGGGCAATGAGCAGTTCTTC; CDR3: CASTALSGVRGNEQFF; J: TRBJ2-1; V: TRBV18; size: few; D: TRBD2
DNA: TGTGCCAGCAGCCAAGATAGGGCTCTAGGGACCCAGTACTTC; CDR3: CASSQDRALGTQYF; J: TRBJ2-5; V: TRBV3-1/TRBV3-2; size: .; D: .
DNA: TGTGCCAGCAGCCAAGGTGGGCAGGGTGTGTATGGCTACACCTTC; CDR3: CASSQGGQGVYGYTF; J: TRBJ1-2; V: TRBV3-1/TRBV3-2; size: once; D: .
DNA: TGTGCCAGCAGTTTAGACAGACTGACCTCTGGGGCCAACGTCCTGACTTTC; CDR3: CASSLDRLTSGANVLTF; J: TRBJ2-6; V: TRBV27; size: few; D: .
DNA: TGTGCCAGCAGCCCACAGGGGTTAAACACAGATACGCAGTATTTT; CDR3: CASSPQGLNTDTQYF; J: TRBJ2-3; V: TRBV7-3; size: once; D: TRBD1
DNA: TGTGCCAGCAGCTTCCCGGGACTAGCGATCTCCGGAACTTACAATGAGCAGTTCTTC; CDR3: CASSFPGLAISGTYNEQFF; J: TRBJ2-1; V: TRBV7-9; size: .; D: TRBD2
DNA: TGTGCCAGCGGGGCGGGCCACGAAGCTTTCTTT; CDR3: CASGAGHEAFF; J: TRBJ1-1; V: TRBV7-2; size: .; D: .